The TCR beta chain under discussion was sequenced for a study of cytomegalovirus exposure and HLA in healthy donors. The PCR contained 60 Vbeta and 13 Jbeta primers. The protocol was immunoSEQ multiplex PCR, while the TCRdb copy is restricted to in-frame clones and leaves out a portion. The sample yields under 150,000 clones, just over 70% seen once. Comments on this clone: Its matching antigen is unknown.

Study-wide findings and caveats: Upon later analysis, TCR association rates were observed to vary by HLA locus, being highest for DRB1 and lowest for HLA-C.

The source of this sequence is an older woman in good health and CMV-seropositive. Material: PBMCs.

The CDR3 DNA reads TGTGCCAGCAGCGCCAGGCCCAATCAGCCCCAGCATTTT. Protein product: CASSARPNQPQHF. The genes are TRBV9 and TRBJ1-5; no clear D. This CDR3 spans 13 amino acids. The V gene's germline CDR1 is SGDLS and CDR2 YYNGEE. Trimming shortened V by 3 bases and J by 3 bases, and 7 bases separated the two germline ends. The entire variable domain, with the rest obtained from reference TRBV9 and TRBJ1-5, is as follows: DSGVTQTPKHLITATGQRVTLRCSPRSGDLSVYWYQQSLDQGLQFLIQYYNGEERAKGNILERFSAQQFPDLHSELNLSSLELGDSALYFCASSARPNQPQHFGDGTRLSIL.